The clone carrying this T cell receptor beta chain was picked up many times. The lymph nodes were axillary draining lymph nodes from breast cancer patients. This specimen comes from a study of breast tumors, draining lymph nodes, adjacent tissues. Each CDR3 protein gets one entry after TCRdb re-called the multiplex PCR reads with MiXCR. This sample has about 170,000 distinct CDR3 sequences, with about 34% found just once. The receptor was isolated from a female donor with breast cancer. Some clones in this sample may be carry-over from other donors' samples. Sequenced sample: axillary lymph node tissue.

Here the CDR3 reads CASSLPAGANYGYTF. The CDR3 DNA reads TGTGCCAGCAGCTTACCCGCGGGGGCTAACTATGGCTACACCTTC. The rearrangement uses TRBV5-8 and TRBJ1-2, with D possibly TRBD1 on 5 matching bases. V gave up 2 bases and J gave up 0 bases, with 11 bases separating them. This CDR3 contains 15 residues. Looked up from germline, CDR1 is SGHTS and CDR2 is YDEGEE.